The 27 T cell receptor beta chains below all came from one sample that was sequenced in a study of T cells in Graves' hyperthyroidism and ophthalmopathy. Regions amplified from RNA transcripts were the TCR beta CDR3 regions. TCR CDR3 underwent first-round RT-PCR with the HTBI primer set. Each CDR3 protein is one row after TCRdb ran MiXCR on the multiplex PCR reads. This sample has 370,000 or so distinct CDR3 sequences, with approximately 13% found just once. Sequences were obtained from blood. The receptor set was obtained from a man aged 30-40 years with Graves' hyperthyroidism that later progressed to Graves' ophthalmopathy.

This clonotype was detected only a few times. J is TRBJ1-5 and V is TRBV30, with D uncertain. Trimming stripped 5 bases from V and 1 base from J, with 6 bases between. The CDR3 covers 12 residues. Germline loops: CDR1 GTSNPN, CDR2 SVGIG (reference sequence). CDR3 DNA: TGTGCCTGGGGACCCAGCAATCAGCCCCAGCATTTT. Protein sequence: CAWGPSNQPQHF.

The sample holds many counts of this clonotype. The rearrangement links TRBV18 to TRBJ1-5; no definite D call. This CDR3 spans 15 amino acids. Looked up from germline, CDR1 is KGHSH and CDR2 is LQKENI. V lost 6 bases, J lost 1 base, and 13 bases lay in between. The CDR3 region has the DNA TGTGCCAGCTCCCTAACGAGACAAAGCAATCAGCCCCAGCATTTT. This codes for CASSLTRQSNQPQHF.

In its sample, this clonotype was seen many times. This chain links TRBV6-1 with TRBJ1-1; TRBD1 matches 10 bases. Germline values: CDR1 MNHNS, CDR2 SASEGT. Trimming removed 2 bases from V and 5 bases from J; junction bases left unmatched: 5. This CDR3 is 15 amino acids long. CDR3 nucleotides: TGTGCCAGCAGTGAAATGACAGGGGGCAAAACTGAAGCTTTCTTT. Amino acid sequence: CASSEMTGGKTEAFF.

The chain combines TRBV6-2 or TRBV6-3 with TRBJ2-5, with D perhaps TRBD1 (7 bases). This CDR3 is 14 amino acids long. Trimming took 8 bases from V and 5 from J, leaving 18 bases between them. The V gene's germline CDR1 is MNHEY and CDR2 SVGEGT. The CDR3: CASGPRPGGETQYF. The CDR3 coding sequence is TGTGCCAGCGGTCCTCGGCCAGGGGGGGAGACCCAGTACTTC.

This clonotype was seen repeatedly, ten times or more. This chain's CDR3 is CSAARRGEQFF. The CDR3, as DNA: TGCAGTGCTGCTAGACGCGGTGAGCAGTTCTTC. This sequence joins TRBV20-1 and TRBJ2-1; D is uncertain. V shed 5 bases and J shed 9 bases, with 11 bases lying between them. Germline V gene data show CDR1 as DFQATT and CDR2 as SNEGSKA (reference sequence). CDR3 length: 11 amino acids.

This clonotype was picked up many times. V usage is TRBV30 and J usage is TRBJ1-1; D gene unclear. The ends were cut back, 2 bases at V and 1 base at J, with 8 bases in the middle. CDR3 length: 13 amino acids. Germline V gene data show CDR1 as GTSNPN and CDR2 as SVGIG (reference sequence). DNA for the CDR3: TGTGCCTGGAGTCTCTCACAGAACACTGAAGCTTTCTTT. It codes for CAWSLSQNTEAFF.

This clonotype was found many times. V and J are TRBV20-1 and TRBJ1-1; no definite D call. The CDR3 has 12 residues. V lost 5 bases and J lost 1, with 8 bases in between. The germline gives CDR1 DFQATT, CDR2 SNEGSKA (reference sequence). CDR3 DNA: TGCAGTGCTGTTCAACCGAACACTGAAGCTTTCTTT. Translation gives CSAVQPNTEAFF.

This clonotype was counted between two and nine times. The rearrangement links TRBV4-1 to TRBJ1-3; D is unclear. The CDR3 is 17 residues long. V was pared by 4 bases and J by 0 bases, with 16 bases between. Germline CDR1 is MGHRA and CDR2 is YSYEKL. The CDR3 sequence: CASSPMVVMSSGNTIYF. CDR3 nucleotide sequence: TGCGCCAGCAGCCCAATGGTAGTTATGAGCTCTGGAAACACCATATATTTT.

This rearrangement joins TRBV4-2 to TRBJ2-7, with a weak D call TRBD2 (6 bases). Trimming removed 0 bases from V and 3 bases from J, with 9 bases in between. This CDR3 has 14 residues. The germline gives CDR1 LGHNA, CDR2 YNFKEQ. The CDR3 spells CASSQERRGYEQYF. DNA for the CDR3: TGTGCCAGCAGCCAAGAGCGGAGGGGCTACGAGCAGTACTTC.

The V call is TRBV28, the J call TRBJ2-1, with TRBD1 matching 7 bases. Germline V gene data show CDR1 as MDHEN and CDR2 as SYDVKM. Trimming at V came to 3 bases and at J to 2 bases, leaving 4 bases not matched to a gene. The CDR3 is 15 amino acids. As DNA, the CDR3 is TGTGCCAGCAGTTTTCGGCAGGGGGCCTACAATGAGCAGTTCTTC. This gives the protein CASSFRQGAYNEQFF.

Ten or more counts support this clonotype. V is TRBV7-9 and J is TRBJ1-2; 7 nucleotides match TRBD1. CDR3 length: 16 residues. V lost 1 base and J lost 8; bases outside the gene matches: 13. Per germline, CDR1 SEHNR and CDR2 FQNEAQ (reference sequence). The CDR3 spells CASSLVQTAGGLGYTF. The CDR3 coding sequence is TGTGCCAGCAGCTTAGTCCAGACGGCAGGGGGTCTAGGCTACACCTTC. Looking up the rest from reference TRBV7-9 and TRBJ1-2 gives the full variable domain: DTGVSQNPRHKITKRGQNVTFRCDPISEHNRLYWYRQTLGQGPEFLTYFQNEAQLEKSRLLSDRFSAERPKGSFSTLEIQRTEQGDSAMYLCASSLVQTAGGLGYTFGSGTRLTVV.

In its sample, this clonotype was seen many times. This rearrangement joins TRBV5-1 to TRBJ2-7; 9 positions agree with TRBD1. Trimming at V came to 4 bases and at J to 5 bases, leaving 7 bases not matched to a gene. Germline CDR1 is SGHRS and CDR2 is YFSETQ. This CDR3 comprises 14 residues. CDR3 residues: CASSQRGQGNEQYF. The DNA for the CDR3 is TGCGCCAGCAGCCAACGGGGACAGGGTAACGAGCAGTACTTC.

This clonotype was picked up many times. The gene calls are TRBV11-3 and TRBJ2-3, with 8 positions matching TRBD1. The CDR3 spans 16 residues. Germline assignment: CDR1 SGHNT and CDR2 YENEEA. Unmatched junction bases numbered 8, after V lost 1 base and J lost 5 bases. The CDR3 DNA reads TGTGCCAGCAGCTTAGGGTTTGGACAGGGTGAAGATACGCAGTATTTT. This codes for CASSLGFGQGEDTQYF. The entire variable domain, with the rest obtained from reference TRBV11-3 and TRBJ2-3, is as follows: EAGVVQSPRYKIIEKKQPVAFWCNPISGHNTLYWYLQNLGQGPELLIRYENEEAVDDSQLPKDRFSAERLKGVDSTLKIQPAELGDSAVYLCASSLGFGQGEDTQYFGPGTRLTVL.

This clonotype was counted at least ten times. The rearrangement links TRBV20-1 to TRBJ1-1, with TRBD1 as a possible D gene (5 bases). The CDR3 consists of 15 residues. Trimming stripped 5 bases from V and 1 base from J, with 17 bases between. Germline V gives CDR1 DFQATT, CDR2 SNEGSKA (reference sequence). CDR3 sequence (DNA): TGCAGTGCTTTAAGATTTGGGCAGGGGAACACTGAAGCTTTCTTT. As protein: CSALRFGQGNTEAFF.

This rearrangement joins TRBV27 to TRBJ2-3; D uncertain. V lost 5 bases to trimming and J lost 5 bases, with 11 bases between them. The CDR3 length is 13 residues. CDR1 is MNHEY and CDR2 is SMNVEV in the germline V gene (reference sequence). CDR3 in amino acids: CASSPTRRDTQYF. DNA for the CDR3: TGTGCCAGCAGTCCAACACGCAGAGATACGCAGTATTTT.

This sequence joins TRBV7-7 and TRBJ2-5; no reliable D call. The CDR3 contains 14 residues. With 2 bases removed from V and 2 bases from J, the gap between germline ends came to 9 bases. Germline lookup yields CDR1 SSHAT and CDR2 FNYEAQ (reference sequence). CDR3 protein: CASSLIRSQETQYF. The CDR3 bases are TGTGCCAGCAGCTTAATCAGGTCTCAAGAGACCCAGTACTTC.

The rearrangement links TRBV28 to TRBJ2-2, with unresolved D. The CDR3 spans 15 residues. Germline CDR1 and CDR2: MDHEN and SYDVKM. The germline V and J ends were trimmed by 6 bases and 4 bases, with 15 bases remaining between them. CDR3 sequence: CASRRYQASTGELFF. CDR3 in DNA: TGTGCCAGCAGACGATACCAGGCTAGCACCGGGGAGCTGTTTTTT.

There are many counts of this clonotype. The chain couples TRBV27 to TRBJ1-2; D remains unclear. CDR1 and CDR2 from the germline V gene are MNHEY and SMNVEV (reference sequence). This CDR3 region has 15 residues. V was pared by 7 bases and J by 3 bases, with 18 bases between. CDR3 protein: CASTRSGPPDYGYTF. The CDR3 DNA sequence: TGTGCCAGCACCCGATCCGGGCCCCCGGACTATGGCTACACCTTC.

The chain recombines TRBV19 with TRBJ1-2, with D perhaps matching TRBD1 (6 bases). The V end was cut by 3 bases, the J end by 4 bases, with 12 bases between. The CDR3 has 14 amino acids. Looked up from germline, CDR1 is LNHDA and CDR2 is SQIVND (reference sequence). CDR3 sequence: CASSIFDRTYGYTF. The CDR3 region has the DNA TGTGCCAGTAGTATTTTCGACAGGACCTATGGCTACACCTTC.

There are many counts of this clonotype. The rearrangement links TRBV11-3 to TRBJ2-2; TRBD1 matches at 7 bases. The CDR3 extends over 16 amino acids. Germline CDR1 SGHNT, CDR2 YENEEA. V was clipped by 3 bases and J by 4 bases; unmatched bases: 8. The CDR3 nucleotides read TGTGCCAGCAGCTTCTTTCCGGGACAGAGCACCGGGGAGCTGTTTTTT. The encoded protein is CASSFFPGQSTGELFF.

This clonotype appeared many times. CDR3 sequence: CASMRLLAAIQETQYF. The CDR3 DNA reads as TGTGCCAGCATGCGTCTTCTAGCGGCCATCCAAGAGACCCAGTACTTC. The gene calls are TRBV2 and TRBJ2-5, with 7 bases fitting TRBD2. The V and J ends lost 7 bases and 1 base, in that order; junction bases with no gene match: 12. Germline V gene sequence: CDR1 SNHLY, CDR2 FYNNEI. The CDR3 is made up of 16 amino acids.

The rearrangement uses TRBV10-2 and TRBJ2-7; tentative D call: TRBD1 (5 bases). V dropped 5 bases and J dropped 2 bases, with 16 bases sitting between them. This CDR3 is built from 15 residues. The germline CDR1 and CDR2 sequences are WSHSY and SAAADI. In DNA, the CDR3 is TGCGCCAGCAGTTCCAAGGATCGGACACCCTACGAGCAGTACTTC. This gives the protein CASSSKDRTPYEQYF.

This chain joins TRBV10-1 and TRBJ1-2; 7 bases fit TRBD1. Germline V CDR1 and CDR2: WNHNN, SYGVQD (reference sequence). The CDR3 totals 17 residues. V lost 5 bases to trimming and J lost 4 bases; unmatched junction nucleotides: 16. CDR3 loop: CASSIFSMTRQGYGYTF. The CDR3 region has the DNA TGCGCCAGCAGTATTTTTAGCATGACCCGACAGGGCTATGGCTACACCTTC.

This clonotype was seen only a few times. V usage is TRBV6-1 and J usage is TRBJ2-5, with D possibly being TRBD1 (5 bases). CDR1 and CDR2 from the germline V gene are MNHNS and SASEGT. This CDR3 spans 13 amino acids. The V gene lost 7 bases and the J gene lost 5 bases, with 14 bases spanning the gap. The CDR3, as DNA: TGTGCCAGCATTCCCTGGGGCAGGGAGACCCAGTACTTC. It is translated as CASIPWGRETQYF.

There are many counts of this clonotype. The rearrangement links TRBV2 to TRBJ1-5; the D gene is possibly TRBD1 (5 bases). Trimming removed 2 bases at V and 4 bases at J, with 15 bases between. The CDR3 sequence is 16 residues long. Germline V gives CDR1 SNHLY, CDR2 FYNNEI. The CDR3 DNA sequence: TGTGCCAGCAGTGAATTGGAGGGGTTAGGGAATCAGCCCCAGCATTTT. Translation: CASSELEGLGNQPQHF.

The table lists this clonotype with many counts. The J gene is TRBJ1-2, the V gene TRBV6-6; D is undetermined. Germline-derived CDR1 and CDR2 are MNHNY and SVGAGI (reference sequence). The V end was cut by 0 bases, the J end by 4 bases, with 15 bases between. This CDR3 comprises 16 residues. DNA of the CDR3: TGTGCCAGCAGTTACTCGGGAGGGTTAGCCAGCTATGGCTACACCTTC. Protein product: CASSYSGGLASYGYTF.

This clonotype was found a few times. The V and J genes are TRBV7-6 and TRBJ2-7; D is ambiguous. CDR1 and CDR2 from the germline V gene are SGHVS and FNYEAQ. The length of the CDR3 is 16 residues. V gave up 4 bases and J gave up 2 bases, with 18 bases separating them. The CDR3 DNA reads as TGTGCCAGCAGCTCCGACGGCTATGGCCCGACCTACGAGCAGTACTTC. The encoded protein is CASSSDGYGPTYEQYF. Full variable domain (remainder filled in from reference TRBV7-6 and TRBJ2-7): GAGVSQSPRYKVTKRGQDVALRCDPISGHVSLYWYRQALGQGPEFLTYFNYEAQQDKSGLPNDRFSAERPEGSISTLTIQRTEQRDSAMYRCASSSDGYGPTYEQYFGPGTRLTVT.